Listed below are T cell receptor beta chains from one sample, sequenced in a study of type 1 regulatory T cells. These TCRs' antigens remain unknown. TCRdb reprocessed the reads with MiXCR, giving one entry per CDR3 protein. The data show 20,000 to 25,000 distinct CDR3 sequences, 55% to 80% seen once. The specimen was cultured T cells, either the whole culture or a sorted T cell fraction (not recorded which). The receptors stem from a human donor in good health. Each CDR3 is given with its conserved first and last residue. A D gene is named only where the DNA matches it firmly. For some rows the clone size is stated as once, few or many, or as a class when expanded; others skip it.

j_call: TRBJ1-1; v_call: TRBV5-1; clone_size: -; d_call: TRBD1; cdr3_nt: TGCGCCAGCAGCTCGGGCTTAGGACAGGTGAAGACTGAAGCTTTCTTT; cdr3_aa: CASSSGLGQVKTEAFF
j_call: TRBJ1-2; v_call: TRBV6-5; clone_size: once; d_call: TRBD1; cdr3_nt: TGTGCCAGCAGGAGAGGGACAGGGCCCTATGGCTACACCTTC; cdr3_aa: CASRRGTGPYGYTF
j_call: TRBJ1-6; v_call: TRBV7-9; clone_size: -; d_call: -; cdr3_nt: TGTGCCAGCAGCGCCACTAACTCGGGGAATTCACCCCTCCACTTT; cdr3_aa: CASSATNSGNSPLHF
j_call: TRBJ2-1; v_call: TRBV6-1; clone_size: few; d_call: TRBD1; cdr3_nt: TGTGCCAGCAGTGAAGCCTCCAAGGGTATGTGGGGACAGACAAGCAATGAGCAGTTCTTC; cdr3_aa: CASSEASKGMWGQTSNEQFF
j_call: TRBJ1-5; v_call: TRBV3-1; clone_size: -; d_call: TRBD1; cdr3_nt: TGTGCCAGCAGCCAAGGGACAGGGGGCGGTCAGCCCCAGCATTTT; cdr3_aa: CASSQGTGGGQPQHF
j_call: TRBJ1-1; v_call: TRBV29-1; clone_size: -; d_call: -; cdr3_nt: TGCAGCGCCCGGGGAGGGGGGACGAACACTGAAGCTTTCTTT; cdr3_aa: CSARGGGTNTEAFF
j_call: TRBJ2-3; v_call: TRBV2; clone_size: once; d_call: TRBD2; cdr3_nt: TGTGCCAGCAGCGGGTCACGTGGGGGGGTGAGCACAGATACGCAGTATTTT; cdr3_aa: CASSGSRGGVSTDTQYF
j_call: TRBJ2-7; v_call: TRBV5-1; clone_size: medium-sized; d_call: TRBD2; cdr3_nt: TGCGCCAGCAGTTCGGGACTAGAGGTCTACGAGCAGTACTTC; cdr3_aa: CASSSGLEVYEQYF
j_call: TRBJ2-3; v_call: TRBV28; clone_size: -; d_call: -; cdr3_nt: TGTGCCAGCGGTAACAGGGCGATGACAGATACGCAGTATTTT; cdr3_aa: CASGNRAMTDTQYF
j_call: TRBJ2-7; v_call: TRBV29-1; clone_size: -; d_call: -; cdr3_nt: TGCAGCGTTGAAGATCATACAGGGAGTACCTACGAGCAGTACTTC; cdr3_aa: CSVEDHTGSTYEQYF